Listed below are T cell receptor beta chains from one sample, sequenced in a study of glioma-infiltrating T cells. TCRdb redid the calling of the multiplex PCR reads with MiXCR, one entry per CDR3 protein. Of around 170,000 distinct CDR3 sequences listed, approximately 40% are singletons. Sequencing was performed on glioma tissue, nonneoplastic brain tissue, or PBMCs (not recorded which). These receptor sequences come from a human donor with low-grade glioma or glioblastoma, undergoing nonglioma brain surgery, or in good health (not recorded which). CDR3s include the opening cysteine and the closing phenylalanine or tryptophan. The order of the fields is D gene, V gene, J gene, clone size, CDR3 DNA, CDR3 protein. A D gene is named only where the DNA matches it firmly. Clone size appears in some rows only: once, few, many, or a class for an expanded clone.

>-|TRBV3-1|TRBJ1-1|many
TGTGCCAGCAGCCAAGGGGGGGACGCGAACACTGAAGCTTTCTTT
CASSQGGDANTEAFF
>TRBD2|TRBV15|TRBJ2-7|many
TGTGCCACCAGCAGAGATGAACTAGCGGGAGAAGGGGAGCAGTACTTC
CATSRDELAGEGEQYF
>-|TRBV2|TRBJ1-6|many
TGTGCCAGCAGCCAAAATGGAGGGACGGATAATTCACCCCTCCACTTT
CASSQNGGTDNSPLHF
>TRBD2|TRBV20-1|TRBJ2-1|many
TGCAGTGCTACCTATTTCGGGGACTACAAGAATGAGCAGTTCTTC
CSATYFGDYKNEQFF
>TRBD2|TRBV28|TRBJ2-1|many
TGTGCCAGCAGTTCAGTAGCGGGACGGATTGAGCAGTTCTTC
CASSSVAGRIEQFF
>-|TRBV10-3|TRBJ2-3|many
TGTGCCATCAGTGAAGGAGTTACGCAGTATTTT
CAISEGVTQYF
>-|TRBV20-1|TRBJ2-3|-
TGCAGTGCAAAACAGGGAGATGCGAAGTATTTT
CSAKQGDAKYF
>TRBD2|TRBV3-1|TRBJ2-3|many
TGTGCCAGCAGCCCACTAGCGGGAAGCACAGATACGCAGTATTTT
CASSPLAGSTDTQYF
>TRBD2|TRBV20-1|TRBJ2-1|-
TGCAGTGCTACCCCTCCAGCGGGGGTATACAATGAGAAGTTCTTC
CSATPPAGVYNEKFF
>-|TRBV2|TRBJ1-5|few
TGTGCCAGCAGGGGCCGGGGTCGGGGCAATCAGCCCCAGCATTTT
CASRGRGRGNQPQHF
>TRBD2|TRBV6-1|TRBJ2-7|many
TGTGCCAGCAGTGAAATCCAGCGGGGACCCTACGAGCAGTACTTC
CASSEIQRGPYEQYF
>-|TRBV5-4|TRBJ1-2|-
TGTGCCAGCATCAAGGGACGGAACTATGGCTACACCTTC
CASIKGRNYGYTF
>TRBD1|TRBV18|TRBJ1-2|few
TGTGCCAGCTCACCGCTAAGACAGGGTCGGGGCTATGGCTACACCTTC
CASSPLRQGRGYGYTF
>TRBD1|TRBV6-1|TRBJ2-7|many
TGTGCCAGCAGTCCCCTGACAGGGGGCCAGTACGAGCAGTACTTC
CASSPLTGGQYEQYF
>-|TRBV5-4|TRBJ1-1|-
TGTGCCAGCAGCTCCCGACAGTGGGCGAACACTGAAGCTTTCTTT
CASSSRQWANTEAFF
>-|TRBV6-6|TRBJ2-3|many
TGTGCCAGCAGTTACTCTGGGGATTACTCCACAGATACGCAGTATTTT
CASSYSGDYSTDTQYF
>TRBD1|TRBV30|TRBJ1-2|-
TGTGCCTGGAGTGTTTATTTCGGGACAGGGGATAGATACACCTTC
CAWSVYFGTGDRYTF